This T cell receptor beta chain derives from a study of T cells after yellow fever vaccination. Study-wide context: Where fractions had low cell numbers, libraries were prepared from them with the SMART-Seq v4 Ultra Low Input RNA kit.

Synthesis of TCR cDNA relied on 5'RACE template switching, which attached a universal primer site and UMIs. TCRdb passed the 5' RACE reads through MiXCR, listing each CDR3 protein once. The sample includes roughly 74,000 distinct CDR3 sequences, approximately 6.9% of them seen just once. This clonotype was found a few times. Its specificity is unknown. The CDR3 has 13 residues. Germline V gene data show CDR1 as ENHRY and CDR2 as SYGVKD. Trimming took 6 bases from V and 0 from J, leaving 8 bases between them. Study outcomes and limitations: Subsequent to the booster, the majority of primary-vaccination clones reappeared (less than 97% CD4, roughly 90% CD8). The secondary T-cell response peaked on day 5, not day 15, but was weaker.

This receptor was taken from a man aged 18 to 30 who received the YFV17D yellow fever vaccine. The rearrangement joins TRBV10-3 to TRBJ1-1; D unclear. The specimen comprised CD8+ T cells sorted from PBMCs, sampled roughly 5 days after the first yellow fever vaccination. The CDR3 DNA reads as TGTGCCATCAGGGTCTCCTTGAACACTGAAGCTTTCTTT. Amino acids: CAIRVSLNTEAFF.